The T cell receptor beta chain described here comes from a study of blood T cells in healthy people across ages. General study findings and limits: While age rose, TCR beta diversity per million T cells dropped in a roughly linear way. Greater diversity and more naive CD4+ cells were seen in long-lived donors than in aged donors. No conclusive comparison of naive versus antigen-experienced cells was possible with unsorted PBMCs. Strong correlation linked observed beta diversity and percent naive T cells.

This clonotype occurred many times. As yet, its antigen is unknown. V lost 4 bases to trimming and J lost 1 base, with 8 bases between them. The CDR3 sequence is 13 residues long. Germline V gives CDR1 MNHEY, CDR2 SVGEGT. A second PCR of 7 to 11 cycles used a sample-barcoded 5' primer and a J-beta primer mix. TCRdb recomputed calls from the 5' RACE reads with MiXCR, one row per CDR3 protein. The table lists 550,000 to 650,000 distinct CDR3 sequences, about 28% of them singletons, with 15% to 18% in the top ten. This sequence originates from a woman aged 80 or older in good health. The sequenced sample consisted of blood. The gene calls are TRBV6-2 or TRBV6-3 and TRBJ2-7, with no clear D. The chain's CDR3 is CASSLSASYEQYF. In nucleotides, the CDR3 is TGTGCCAGCAGTTTGAGCGCATCCTACGAGCAGTACTTC.